This T cell receptor (beta chain) derives from a study of CD8+ T cells in alopecia areata. Whole-study context: Patients in the study were on tofacitinib for 6 to 18 months, then off it for 6 months. Study-wide points: Only a single nonresponder existed, so baseline CD8+ expansion links stay unclear.

Note on this clone: What it recognizes is unknown.

As to treatment: oral pan-JAK inhibitor, 5-10 mg twice daily. Extraction of RNA preceded its reverse transcription into cDNA, which served as the sequencing template. Assay used: immunoSEQ multiplex PCR; TCRdb lists only in-frame clones, some missing. The sample holds roughly 190,000 clones, 50% to 60% seen once. The starting material was CD4+ T cells sorted from blood, obtained at week 4, from a patient treated with tofacitinib. This TCR was recovered from a human donor with alopecia areata.

The CDR3 coding sequence is TGTGCCAGCAGCTTTCGTTGGACGGAGAACACCGGGGAGCTGTTTTTT. Residues: CASSFRWTENTGELFF. The V call is TRBV11-3, the J call TRBJ2-2; no clear D. The CDR3 sequence is 16 residues long. V was trimmed by 3 bases and J by 1 base, leaving 12 bases between them. Germline CDR1 and CDR2: SGHNT and YENEEA.